A single sample gave rise to the 31 T cell receptor beta chains below, sequenced in a study of blood T cell repertoires in COVID-19. Clones were sequenced by immunoSEQ multiplex PCR, and TCRdb holds only the in-frame ones, with some missing. Of about 260,000 clones in the sample, around 90% were seen once. The sequencing sample was made of peripheral blood. The receptor source for this set is a woman between 50 and 59 years old who had recovered from COVID-19.

The chain links TRBV4-1 to TRBJ2-3, with 10 bases lining up with TRBD2. Germline CDR1 is MGHRA and CDR2 is YSYEKL. This CDR3 comprises 17 residues. V dropped 0 bases and J dropped 6; count of bases not matched to a gene: 9. The CDR3 region is CASSQDGSGGAGDTQYF. As DNA, the CDR3 is TGCGCCAGCAGCCAAGATGGAAGCGGGGGGGCCGGGGATACGCAGTATTTT.

This chain links TRBV5-8 with TRBJ1-6, with D unclear. Germline CDR1 reads SGHTS; CDR2 reads YDEGEE. The ends were cut back, 0 bases at V and 12 bases at J, with 10 bases in the middle. This CDR3 contains 13 residues. CDR3 in DNA: TGTGCCAGCAGCTTGGTCGGAGAATTACCCCTCCACTTT. This sequence encodes CASSLVGELPLHF.

The chain links TRBV4-1 to TRBJ1-4; D is undetermined. Germline V gives CDR1 MGHRA, CDR2 YSYEKL. The CDR3 totals 13 residues. V lost 7 bases and J 2 bases, leaving 8 bases between the germline ends. CDR3 sequence: CASTRGTNEKLFF. The CDR3 bases are TGCGCCAGCACCCGAGGGACTAATGAAAAACTGTTTTTT.

The V call is TRBV19, the J call TRBJ2-1; 8 bases line up with TRBD2. CDR1 LNHDA and CDR2 SQIVND come from the germline V gene (reference sequence). The CDR3 extends over 17 amino acids. Losses at the gene ends were 1 base for V and 2 bases for J; bases not matched to a gene: 7. The chain's CDR3 is CASSIAYGGGPYNEQFF. The DNA of the CDR3 is TGTGCCAGTAGTATAGCATATGGCGGGGGGCCCTACAATGAGCAGTTCTTC.

V is TRBV15 and J is TRBJ1-1; 7 nucleotides match TRBD1. V lost 1 base and J lost 3; bases outside the gene matches: 5. Germline values: CDR1 LNHNV, CDR2 YYDKDF (reference sequence). The CDR3 consists of 15 residues. The CDR3 nucleotides are TGTGCCACCAGCAGAGGTCCCAGGGGGGACACTGAAGCTTTCTTT. Its translation is CATSRGPRGDTEAFF. Looking up the rest from reference TRBV15 and TRBJ1-1 gives the full variable domain: DAMVIQNPRYQVTQFGKPVTLSCSQTLNHNVMYWYQQKSSQAPKLLFHYYDKDFNNEADTPDNFQSRRPNTSFCFLDIRSPGLGDTAMYLCATSRGPRGDTEAFFGQGTRLTVV.

V gene TRBV14 combines with J gene TRBJ2-7, with D possibly matching TRBD1 (5 bases). This CDR3 has 15 residues. Trimming took 5 bases from V and 3 from J, leaving 17 bases between them. CDR1 is SGHDN and CDR2 is FVKESK in the germline V gene. The CDR3 DNA follows: TGTGCCAGCAGCTTATCGACAGCATACCACTACGAGCAGTACTTC. Its translation: CASSLSTAYHYEQYF.

This chain uses TRBV30 with TRBJ2-3; 9 bases are a match to TRBD2. The CDR3 extends over 18 amino acids. Trimming at V came to 5 bases and at J to 4 bases, leaving 19 bases not matched to a gene. Germline values: CDR1 GTSNPN, CDR2 SVGIG (reference sequence). CDR3 region: CAWGVTSGGRIGADTQYF. The DNA for the CDR3 is TGTGCCTGGGGCGTGACTAGCGGAGGGCGGATAGGGGCAGATACGCAGTATTTT.

CDR3 coding DNA: TGTGCCAGCAGCTCGCTTAACGGGGGGGTGAACACTGAAGCTTTCTTT. Translating gives CASSSLNGGVNTEAFF. The rearrangement links TRBV5-6 to TRBJ1-1; possibly TRBD1 for D (5 bases). CDR3 length equals 16 residues. CDR1 SGHDT and CDR2 YYEEEE come from the germline V gene. V lost 3 bases and J 0 bases, leaving 15 bases between the germline ends. Looking up the rest from reference TRBV5-6 and TRBJ1-1 gives the full variable domain: DAGVTQSPTHLIKTRGQQVTLRCSPKSGHDTVSWYQQALGQGPQFIFQYYEEEERQRGNFPDRFSGHQFPNYSSELNVNALLLGDSALYLCASSSLNGGVNTEAFFGQGTRLTVV.

The chain couples TRBV7-6 to TRBJ2-5; the D gene is possibly TRBD1 (5 bases). The germline CDR1 and CDR2 sequences are SGHVS and FNYEAQ. With 3 bases removed from V and 0 bases from J, the gap between germline ends came to 11 bases. The CDR3 loop spans 15 amino acids. Here the CDR3 reads CASSFLSGYQETQYF. CDR3 DNA sequence: TGTGCCAGCAGCTTTCTATCAGGGTACCAAGAGACCCAGTACTTC.

The V call is TRBV28, the J call TRBJ1-2; D is unclear. This CDR3 is built from 13 residues. V lost 11 bases, J lost 0 bases, and 13 bases lay in between. Germline V CDR1 and CDR2: MDHEN, SYDVKM. The CDR3 protein is CAALGPTNYGYTF. DNA for the CDR3: TGTGCCGCGCTTGGGCCCACTAACTATGGCTACACCTTC.

CDR3 DNA: TGTGCCTGGAGTGTAGGGGCTGGCTACACCTTC. Protein sequence: CAWSVGAGYTF. The chain is built from TRBV30 and TRBJ1-2; perhaps TRBD1 as D (5 bases). Germline CDR1 GTSNPN, CDR2 SVGIG (reference sequence). V was pared by 0 bases and J by 7 bases, with 6 bases between. This CDR3 is 11 amino acids long.

The CDR3 spells CASSLWTDNTEAFF. The CDR3, as DNA: TGTGCCAGCAGTTTATGGACAGATAACACTGAAGCTTTCTTT. The chain carries TRBV28 and TRBJ1-1, with a possible D match to TRBD1 (5 bases). From germline, CDR1 is MDHEN and CDR2 SYDVKM. The V and J ends lost 0 bases and 2 bases respectively, with 7 bases between them. The CDR3 consists of 14 residues.

The gene calls are TRBV21-1 and TRBJ2-7; no check of the table's D call, TRBD1, against the DNA was made. TRBV21-1 is deemed a pseudogene. The CDR3 extends over 15 amino acids. The CDR3 region has the DNA TGTGCCAGCAGCAAAAGCAGACAGTTCTCCTACGAGCAGTACTTC. Translation gives CASSKSRQFSYEQYF.

The chain recombines TRBV27 with TRBJ2-1; D possibly corresponds to TRBD2 (6 bases). Per the germline V gene, CDR1 is MNHEY and CDR2 is SMNVEV (reference sequence). This CDR3 spans 15 amino acids. Trimming shortened V by 0 bases and J by 3 bases, and 9 bases separated the two germline ends. The CDR3: CASSLSSGSYNEQFF. CDR3 bases: TGTGCCAGCAGTTTATCTTCCGGGAGCTACAATGAGCAGTTCTTC.

The chain has TRBV6-7 and TRBJ2-1; 8 bases are shared with TRBD1. TRBV6-7 is noted as an ORF with a role that remains uncertain. The CDR3 extends over 17 amino acids. The V segment lost 4 bases and the J segment 4 bases; nucleotides outside the gene matches: 12. The CDR3 DNA reads TGTGCCAGCAGTTTCCATCCGGGACAGGAAAGATACAATGAGCAGTTCTTC. As protein: CASSFHPGQERYNEQFF.

About this clone: Different DNA sequences within this sample yield the same CDR3. The rearrangement uses TRBV9 and TRBJ1-4; 10 nucleotides align to TRBD1. V dropped 3 bases and J dropped 7; count of bases not matched to a gene: 6. Germline V gene lookup returns CDR1 SGDLS and CDR2 YYNGEE. The length of the CDR3 is 15 residues. CDR3 nucleotide sequence: TGTGCCAGCAGCGCCACCGGGACAGGGGTTGAAAAACTGTTTTTT. It is translated as CASSATGTGVEKLFF.

The J gene is TRBJ1-1, the V gene TRBV5-4; perhaps TRBD1 as D (5 bases). Trimming removed 4 bases from V and 3 bases from J, with 13 bases in between. The CDR3 loop spans 14 amino acids. CDR1 is SGHNT and CDR2 is YYREEE in the germline V gene (reference sequence). Here the CDR3 DNA reads TGTGCCAGCAGCCCGGCCGCGGGGGACACTGAAGCTTTCTTT. Its translation: CASSPAAGDTEAFF.

The V gene is TRBV9, the J gene TRBJ1-2; D ambiguous. Germline V gives CDR1 SGDLS, CDR2 YYNGEE. The V gene lost 3 bases and the J gene lost 7 bases, with 13 bases spanning the gap. This CDR3 region has 13 residues. The CDR3 spells CASSAARLGGYTF. The CDR3 DNA is TGTGCCAGCAGCGCCGCTAGGTTAGGTGGCTACACCTTC.

The CDR3 nucleotides read TGTGCCACCAGTGATGACTTTGCTAGCGGAATCTGGTACGACACCGGGGAGCTGTTTTTT. Protein: CATSDDFASGIWYDTGELFF. This chain uses TRBV24-1 with TRBJ2-2; 7 nucleotides align to TRBD2. CDR1 is KGHDR, CDR2 SFDVKD, per germline. After removal of 3 bases from V and 3 bases from J, the junction contained 18 bases not matched to a gene. The CDR3 runs 20 residues.

The gene calls are TRBV9 and TRBJ2-3; 8 positions agree with TRBD2. The ends lost 0 bases at V and 2 bases at J; junction bases unmatched: 5. The V gene's germline CDR1 is SGDLS and CDR2 YYNGEE. The CDR3 consists of 16 residues. For the CDR3, the DNA is TGTGCCAGCAGCGTAGAGAGCGGGGGTTCCACAGATACGCAGTATTTT. It translates to CASSVESGGSTDTQYF.

The table lists this clone with a few counts. The V call is TRBV5-6, the J call TRBJ2-1; TRBD2 aligns across 10 bases. There are 16 residues in the CDR3. V lost 4 bases to trimming and J lost 3 bases; unmatched junction nucleotides: 7. Germline CDR1 reads SGHDT; CDR2 reads YYEEEE. CDR3 DNA sequence: TGTGCCAGCAGCGTATTAGCGGGAGGACTCTACAATGAGCAGTTCTTC. Its translation is CASSVLAGGLYNEQFF.

The J gene is TRBJ1-1, the V gene TRBV11-2, with D possibly being TRBD1 (6 bases). Trimming cost V 4 bases and J 0 bases, with 9 bases left between them. Germline CDR1 reads SGHAT; CDR2 reads FQNNGV. This CDR3 contains 14 residues. The CDR3 coding sequence is TGTGCCAGCAGCTCAGGGGCATTGAACACTGAAGCTTTCTTT. This sequence encodes CASSSGALNTEAFF.

The genes are TRBV7-2 and TRBJ1-2, with D unresolved. Germline loops: CDR1 SGHTA, CDR2 FQGNSA. The CDR3 totals 13 residues. Trimming cost V 3 bases and J 2 bases, with 7 bases left between them. The CDR3 bases are TGTGCCAGCAGCTTCGGTCGAAACTATGGCTACACCTTC. It specifies CASSFGRNYGYTF. The whole variable domain, remainder taken from reference TRBV7-2 and TRBJ1-2, is GAGVSQSPSNKVTEKGKDVELRCDPISGHTALYWYRQSLGQGLEFLIYFQGNSAPDKSGLPSDRFSAERTGGSVSTLTIQRTQQEDSAVYLCASSFGRNYGYTFGSGTRLTVV.

The genes are TRBV7-3 and TRBJ2-2, with D possibly being TRBD1 (7 bases). V was shortened by 5 bases and J by 3 bases, with 13 bases between the two germline ends. The CDR3 runs to 15 residues. CDR1 SGHTA and CDR2 FQGTGA come from the germline V gene. The CDR3 nucleotides are TGTGCCAGCAGCGCCACCAGGGGGGACACCGGGGAGCTGTTTTTT. Amino acid sequence: CASSATRGDTGELFF. Supplemented by reference TRBV7-3 and TRBJ2-2, the full variable domain reads GAGVSQTPSNKVTEKGKYVELRCDPISGHTALYWYRQSLGQGPEFLIYFQGTGAADDSGLPNDRFFAVRPEGSVSTLKIQRTERGDSAVYLCASSATRGDTGELFFGEGSRLTVL.

This chain uses TRBV7-2 with TRBJ2-5; possibly TRBD1 for D (6 bases). Deletions cut 3 bases from V and 2 bases from J, with 10 bases between. This CDR3 has 14 amino acids. CDR1 is SGHTA, CDR2 FQGNSA, per germline. CDR3 sequence: CASSFWTEQETQYF. The CDR3 bases are TGTGCCAGCAGCTTTTGGACAGAACAAGAGACCCAGTACTTC.

This chain links TRBV20-1 with TRBJ2-7, with 11 nucleotides matching TRBD2. J was trimmed by 2 bases and V by 3 bases; bases with no gene match: 3. CDR1 and CDR2 (germline): DFQATT, SNEGSKA (reference sequence). This CDR3 has 14 residues. CDR3 loop: CSASRLAGTYEQYF. CDR3 DNA sequence: TGCAGTGCTAGTAGACTAGCGGGGACCTACGAGCAGTACTTC.

The V call is TRBV14, the J call TRBJ1-2; D remains ambiguous. With 2 bases removed from V and 5 bases from J, the gap between germline ends came to 18 bases. Germline lookup yields CDR1 SGHDN and CDR2 FVKESK. The CDR3 consists of 16 residues. CDR3 nucleotide sequence: TGTGCCAGCAGCCAATCGGTCAGAGGGTTCCGATATGGCTACACCTTC. Translation gives CASSQSVRGFRYGYTF.

The gene calls are TRBV12-3 or TRBV12-4 and TRBJ2-2; D uncertain. This CDR3 comprises 13 residues. V shed 6 bases and J shed 11 bases, with 16 bases lying between them. Here the CDR3 reads CASRVTGEVELFF. The CDR3, as DNA: TGTGCCAGCAGGGTGACCGGAGAAGTCGAGCTGTTTTTT.

This clone came up once. The J gene is TRBJ1-6, the V gene TRBV14; 7 bases are shared with TRBD1. After removal of 4 bases from V and 10 bases from J, the junction contained 7 bases not matched to a gene. Germline V CDR1 and CDR2: SGHDN, FVKESK. The CDR3 runs 14 residues. CDR3 nucleotides: TGTGCCAGCAGCCGCAGACAGGGTGGGTCACCCCTCCACTTT. Translating it yields CASSRRQGGSPLHF.

This rearrangement joins TRBV13 to TRBJ1-3; D gene uncertain. This CDR3 is 15 amino acids long. V lost 5 bases to trimming and J lost 4 bases, with 15 bases between them. Germline values: CDR1 PRHDT, CDR2 FYEKMQ (reference sequence). CDR3 sequence: CASSVNGVGGNTIYF. The CDR3 coding sequence is TGTGCCAGCAGCGTTAACGGGGTTGGGGGAAACACCATATATTTT.

This chain connects TRBV6-2 or TRBV6-3 to TRBJ2-1; D gene uncertain. The V and J ends lost 4 bases and 6 bases respectively, with 4 bases between them. The CDR3 has 11 residues. Germline values: CDR1 MNHEY, CDR2 SVGEGT. CDR3 coding DNA: TGTGCCAGCAGTTCATCCAATGAGCAGTTCTTC. Translation: CASSSSNEQFF.